This T cell receptor (beta chain) stems from a study of blood T cells in healthy people across ages. General study findings and limits: A strong correlation was seen between TCR beta diversity and naive T cell percentage. Any changes in expanded clonotypes were possibly confounded, as donor CMV status remained unknown.

The CDR3 totals 12 residues. The ends lost 4 bases at V and 13 bases at J; junction bases unmatched: 5. CDR1 LGHDT and CDR2 YNNKEL come from the germline V gene (reference sequence). It was with a sample-barcoded 5' primer and a J-beta primer mix that a second PCR of roughly 7 to 12 cycles was run. TCRdb passed the 5' RACE reads through MiXCR, listing each CDR3 protein once. The data show 790,000 or so distinct CDR3 sequences, 56% seen once. About this clonotype: The antigen is undetermined.

The gene calls are TRBV3-1 and TRBJ2-4; the match to TRBD2 covers 9 bases. Sequencing was done on a sample of blood. The source of this sequence is a man aged 35-49 years in good health. The CDR3 region is CASSRGLAMQYF. The CDR3 bases are TGTGCCAGCAGCCGGGGACTAGCAATGCAGTACTTC.